Included here is one T cell receptor (beta chain) sequence, with context. This sample was included in a study of blood T cell repertoires in COVID-19. Sequencing was performed with immunoSEQ multiplex PCR; in TCRdb, only in-frame clones are kept and a portion is missing. The sample lists hundreds of thousands of clones, 88% occurring once. This CDR3 is built from 13 residues. CDR1 is SGHAT and CDR2 is FQNNGV in the germline V gene. Trimming pared 2 bases from V and 3 bases from J, leaving 8 bases between. The chain links TRBV11-2 to TRBJ2-7; a weak D match, TRBD2 (5 bases). Sequenced material: PBMCs or T cells enriched from blood (not recorded which). The sequence came from a woman aged 45 to 65 who had recovered from COVID-19. CDR3 sequence: CASSLTRFYEQYF. CDR3 coding DNA: TGTGCCAGCAGCTTAACTAGATTCTACGAGCAGTACTTC.